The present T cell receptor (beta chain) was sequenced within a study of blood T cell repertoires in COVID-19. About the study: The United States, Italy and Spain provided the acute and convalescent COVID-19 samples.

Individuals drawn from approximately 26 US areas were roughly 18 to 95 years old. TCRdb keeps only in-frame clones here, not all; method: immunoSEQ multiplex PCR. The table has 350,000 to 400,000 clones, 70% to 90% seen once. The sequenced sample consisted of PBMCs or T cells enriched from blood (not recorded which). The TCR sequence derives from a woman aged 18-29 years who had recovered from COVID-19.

The CDR3 sequence is CASLQDTPNYGYTF. Written as DNA, the CDR3 is TGTGCCAGCCTCCAGGACACGCCTAACTATGGCTACACCTTC. The chain carries TRBV2 and TRBJ1-2, with D tentatively TRBD1 (5 bases). This CDR3 is 14 amino acids long. V gave up 8 bases and J gave up 0 bases, with 13 bases separating them. Germline loops: CDR1 SNHLY, CDR2 FYNNEI.